A single sample is the source of the 27 T cell receptor beta chains below, sequenced in a study of yellow fever vaccine responses in identical twins. Each CDR3 protein gets one entry after TCRdb re-called the RT-PCR reads with MiXCR. This table has about 390 distinct CDR3 sequences, about 85% appearing once. The sequenced sample was T cells from blood (PBMCs), unsorted or a sorted subset (not recorded which), obtained before or after yellow fever vaccination (not recorded which). Receptors were obtained from a woman younger than 30 who received the yellow fever vaccine.

This clonotype has only one observation. V is TRBV6-1 and J is TRBJ1-2, with D perhaps TRBD1 (5 bases). Germline V gene lookup returns CDR1 MNHNS and CDR2 SASEGT. Deletions cut 6 bases from V and 5 bases from J, with 25 bases between. There are 17 residues in the CDR3. The CDR3 bases are TGTGCCAGCAGGGGGCCTTTTGGCAGGTCGGACTATTATGGCTACACCTTC. Translated, it gives CASRGPFGRSDYYGYTF.

This chain links TRBV5-6 with TRBJ1-2, with 7 positions matching TRBD1. The CDR3 has 14 amino acids. The trim removed 5 bases at V and 5 bases at J, leaving 9 bases unmatched. CDR1 is SGHDT and CDR2 is YYEEEE in the germline V gene. This CDR3 is CASSPTGTAYGYTF. The CDR3 bases are TGTGCCAGCAGTCCAACCGGGACAGCGTATGGCTACACCTTC. Full variable domain (outside the CDR3, taken from reference TRBV5-6 and TRBJ1-2): DAGVTQSPTHLIKTRGQQVTLRCSPKSGHDTVSWYQQALGQGPQFIFQYYEEEERQRGNFPDRFSGHQFPNYSSELNVNALLLGDSALYLCASSPTGTAYGYTFGSGTRLTVV.

This chain connects TRBV10-1 to TRBJ2-3, with TRBD2 matching over 8 bases. This CDR3 comprises 15 residues. Germline V gene lookup returns CDR1 WNHNN and CDR2 SYGVQD (reference sequence). V gave up 2 bases and J gave up 4 bases; unmatched junction bases: 5. The CDR3 is CASSEMASGSDTQYF. The CDR3 DNA is TGCGCCAGCAGTGAGATGGCTAGCGGGTCAGATACGCAGTATTTT.

The V call is TRBV4-1, the J call TRBJ1-1; tentative D call: TRBD1 (6 bases). Trimming took 1 base from V and 6 from J, leaving 9 bases between them. The CDR3 contains 13 residues. The germline V gene encodes CDR1 MGHRA and CDR2 YSYEKL. CDR3 amino acids: CASSQVGGAEAFF. CDR3 DNA: TGCGCCAGCAGCCAAGTAGGGGGAGCTGAAGCTTTCTTT.

V and J are TRBV6-5 and TRBJ2-7, with a possible D match to TRBD1 (6 bases). The CDR3 covers 15 residues. V lost 1 base to trimming and J lost 5 bases, with 15 bases between them. CDR1 is MNHEY, CDR2 SVGAGI, per germline. The CDR3 region is CASSYLGRGVDEQYF. CDR3 coding DNA: TGTGCCAGCAGTTACTTGGGCAGGGGAGTCGACGAGCAGTACTTC.

V is TRBV6-1 and J is TRBJ2-1, with a tentative D call TRBD2 (6 bases). Trimming took off 6 bases at V and 7 bases at J, with 10 bases between the two ends. The CDR3 totals 12 residues. Germline values: CDR1 MNHNS, CDR2 SASEGT. CDR3 region: CASRSEGNEQFF. The CDR3 bases are TGTGCCAGCAGGTCGGAGGGTAATGAGCAGTTCTTC.

The gene calls are TRBV11-1 and TRBJ2-1; 10 positions match TRBD2. The CDR3 sequence is 14 residues long. With 8 bases clipped from V and 2 bases from J, the junction kept 3 bases outside the gene matches. Per germline, CDR1 SGHAT and CDR2 FQDESV (reference sequence). The CDR3 region is CASGTSGAYNEQFF. CDR3 sequence (DNA): TGTGCCAGCGGCACTAGCGGGGCCTACAATGAGCAGTTCTTC.

The chain employs TRBV4-1 and TRBJ2-1; 9 positions agree with TRBD2. This CDR3 region has 17 residues. The trim removed 1 base at V and 6 bases at J, leaving 10 bases unmatched. The germline gives CDR1 MGHRA, CDR2 YSYEKL. The CDR3 DNA reads as TGCGCCAGCAGCCAAGTTGGGGGACTAGCATCCCCCAATGAGCAGTTCTTC. Protein product: CASSQVGGLASPNEQFF.

The chain combines TRBV2 with TRBJ2-1; weak D call: TRBD1 (5 bases). The V gene lost 5 bases and the J gene lost 5 bases, with 16 bases spanning the gap. CDR1 and CDR2 (germline): SNHLY, FYNNEI. The CDR3 covers 15 residues. CDR3 sequence (DNA): TGTGCCAGCAGTTTTGACAGCATTATTAACAATGAGCAGTTCTTC. This codes for CASSFDSIINNEQFF.

This chain joins TRBV12-5 and TRBJ2-1; 11 bases match TRBD1. This CDR3 has 15 residues. Germline V gives CDR1 LGHNT, CDR2 FRNRAP. V shed 2 bases and J 5 bases; nucleotides not matched to a gene: 2. CDR3 nucleotides: TGTGCTAGTGGTTTGCTGGGACAGGGGGACAATGAGCAGTTCTTC. It specifies CASGLLGQGDNEQFF.

This sequence joins TRBV4-1 and TRBJ2-3; D call uncertain. The V gene lost 6 bases and the J gene lost 6 bases, with 13 bases spanning the gap. There are 13 residues in the CDR3. CDR1 is MGHRA, CDR2 YSYEKL, per germline. The CDR3 here is CASRPSSRDTQYF. The DNA for the CDR3 is TGCGCCAGCAGGCCCTCCTCTCGGGATACGCAGTATTTT.

This clonotype was found once. The V and J genes are TRBV10-3 and TRBJ2-1; a weak D match, TRBD1 (5 bases). Germline V CDR1 and CDR2: ENHRY, SYGVKD. Between the trimmed V and J ends, which lost 5 bases and 2 bases, there was a span of 7 bases. The CDR3 contains 13 residues. The CDR3 sequence is CAISPTAYNEQFF. The CDR3 DNA sequence: TGTGCCATCAGTCCGACAGCCTACAATGAGCAGTTCTTC.

V is TRBV20-1 and J is TRBJ2-1, with D maybe TRBD2 (5 bases). Germline lookup yields CDR1 DFQATT and CDR2 SNEGSKA (reference sequence). The CDR3 is 15 residues long. Trimming shortened V by 6 bases and J by 3 bases, and 18 bases separated the two germline ends. The CDR3 DNA reads TGCAGTGCGCCGACTCGCATGGGAGTCTACAATGAGCAGTTCTTC. This codes for CSAPTRMGVYNEQFF.

The chain has TRBV7-3 and TRBJ2-1; D possibly corresponds to TRBD1 (6 bases). V lost 1 base to trimming and J lost 9 bases, with 16 bases between them. CDR1 is SGHTA, CDR2 FQGTGA, per germline. The CDR3 contains 15 residues. The CDR3 DNA reads TGTGCCAGCAGCTTAAGTATAATGGGGGCGCGTGAGCAGTTCTTC. It translates to CASSLSIMGAREQFF.

CDR3 region: CASSLVAGGGDGELFF. CDR3 coding DNA: TGTGCCAGCAGCTTAGTAGCGGGCGGAGGGGACGGGGAGCTGTTTTTT. The V and J genes are TRBV7-6 and TRBJ2-2; 7 bases map to TRBD2. The CDR3 is made up of 16 amino acids. With V trimmed by 1 base and J by 7 bases, 9 bases remained unmatched. Germline V CDR1 and CDR2: SGHVS, FNYEAQ.

Only one count was recorded for this clonotype. This chain connects TRBV4-1 to TRBJ1-2, with unresolved D. Germline V gene lookup returns CDR1 MGHRA and CDR2 YSYEKL. This CDR3 has 12 residues. V was shortened by 5 bases and J by 10 bases, with 14 bases between the two germline ends. The CDR3 DNA sequence: TGCGCCAGCAGCTTCCGGACGGGCTCCTACACCTTC. This gives the protein CASSFRTGSYTF.

The V gene is TRBV29-1, the J gene TRBJ2-1; D not certain. Trimming cost V 7 bases and J 3 bases, with 7 bases left between them. CDR3 length equals 11 residues. Per germline, CDR1 SQVTM and CDR2 ANQGSEA. DNA of the CDR3: TGCAGCGCCCCTATCTACAATGAGCAGTTCTTC. As protein: CSAPIYNEQFF.

This chain joins TRBV15 and TRBJ2-3; D call uncertain. Between the trimmed V and J ends, which lost 0 bases and 5 bases, there was a span of 12 bases. This CDR3 comprises 15 residues. Germline lookup yields CDR1 LNHNV and CDR2 YYDKDF (reference sequence). In DNA form, the CDR3 reads TGTGCCACCAGCAGAGATCGATCGGGCGTAGATACGCAGTATTTT. Translated: CATSRDRSGVDTQYF.

The V and J genes are TRBV24-1 and TRBJ2-2; D may be TRBD2 (5 bases). The length of the CDR3 is 14 residues. Trimming took 5 bases from V and 3 from J, leaving 9 bases between them. Germline CDR1 and CDR2: KGHDR and SFDVKD. CDR3 region: CATSGNGDTGELFF. The CDR3 DNA reads as TGTGCCACCAGTGGTAACGGGGACACCGGGGAGCTGTTTTTT.

The J gene is TRBJ2-7, the V gene TRBV5-6, with D hard to call. This CDR3 has 11 amino acids. Germline values: CDR1 SGHDT, CDR2 YYEEEE. Trimming pared 0 bases from V and 3 bases from J, leaving 1 base between. The CDR3 here is CASSLGYEQYF. The CDR3 bases are TGTGCCAGCAGCTTGGGCTACGAGCAGTACTTC.

The chain combines TRBV7-9 with TRBJ1-5; D is possibly TRBD1 (5 bases). Germline V gene sequence: CDR1 SEHNR, CDR2 FQNEAQ (reference sequence). V was clipped by 4 bases and J by 7 bases, with 8 bases between them. The CDR3 loop spans 12 amino acids. The CDR3 protein is CASSYGGQPQHF. CDR3 bases: TGTGCCAGCAGCTATGGGGGACAGCCCCAGCATTTT.

The chain combines TRBV6-5 with TRBJ2-6; D remains ambiguous. The CDR3 has 15 amino acids. Trimming cost V 2 bases and J 0 bases, with 5 bases left between them. Germline lookup yields CDR1 MNHEY and CDR2 SVGAGI. The CDR3 spells CASSYGDSGANVLTF. The CDR3 coding sequence is TGTGCCAGCAGTTACGGTGACTCTGGGGCCAACGTCCTGACTTTC.

The J gene is TRBJ1-2, the V gene TRBV10-1; D call uncertain. V lost 4 bases and J lost 2, with 8 bases in between. This CDR3 contains 13 residues. CDR1 is WNHNN and CDR2 is SYGVQD in the germline V gene (reference sequence). CDR3 sequence: CASSVALNYGYTF. The CDR3 DNA reads as TGCGCCAGCAGTGTGGCACTCAACTATGGCTACACCTTC.

The V gene is TRBV11-3, the J gene TRBJ2-1; 7 nucleotides align to TRBD1. Unmatched junction bases numbered 13, after V lost 8 bases and J lost 6 bases. CDR1 and CDR2 from the germline V gene are SGHNT and YENEEA. The CDR3 has 15 amino acids. Here the CDR3 DNA reads TGTGCCAGCGAGAAGTCGGCAGGGGGTTCCAATGAGCAGTTCTTC. It encodes CASEKSAGGSNEQFF.

The rearrangement uses TRBV4-1 and TRBJ2-1, with no clear D. The CDR3 is 15 residues long. The V end was cut by 1 base, the J end by 3 bases, with 10 bases between. Germline V gene sequence: CDR1 MGHRA, CDR2 YSYEKL. CDR3 in DNA: TGCGCCAGCAGCCAAGGAACAGCCCTCTACAATGAGCAGTTCTTC. It codes for CASSQGTALYNEQFF.

The chain links TRBV15 to TRBJ1-5; D is unclear. Trimming removed 0 bases at V and 6 bases at J, with 9 bases between. Germline V lookup: CDR1 LNHNV, CDR2 YYDKDF (reference sequence). The CDR3 runs to 14 residues. The CDR3 sequence is CATSRDLGGQPQHF. The CDR3 region has the DNA TGTGCCACCAGCAGAGATCTGGGTGGTCAGCCCCAGCATTTT.

The gene calls are TRBV27 and TRBJ2-7; D remains ambiguous. V was shortened by 6 bases and J by 5 bases, with 14 bases between the two germline ends. Germline CDR1 MNHEY, CDR2 SMNVEV (reference sequence). This CDR3 region has 13 residues. CDR3 coding DNA: TGTGCCAGCAGCGCCAACCTCGTCGACGAGCAGTACTTC. Translating gives CASSANLVDEQYF.